This TCR beta chain is from a study of identical twins. Notes on the study in general: Sequences that were beta out-of-frame showed weaker excess twin sharing.

The CDR3 has 14 residues. V lost 5 bases, J lost 2 bases, and 14 bases lay in between. In germline, CDR1 is DFQATT, CDR2 SNEGSKA (reference sequence). This clonotype appeared many times. The antigen is unknown. Each CDR3 protein gets one entry after TCRdb re-called the 5' RACE reads with MiXCR. The sample contains around 240,000 distinct CDR3 sequences, about 11% of which appear only once. This clonotype was sampled from a man aged 50 or older in good health. Specimen: memory T cells sorted from blood. J is TRBJ2-3 and V is TRBV20-1; D perhaps matches TRBD1 (7 bases). CDR3 in amino acids: CSAGGGQVTDTQYF. CDR3 nucleotides: TGCAGTGCTGGGGGAGGACAGGTCACAGATACGCAGTATTTT.